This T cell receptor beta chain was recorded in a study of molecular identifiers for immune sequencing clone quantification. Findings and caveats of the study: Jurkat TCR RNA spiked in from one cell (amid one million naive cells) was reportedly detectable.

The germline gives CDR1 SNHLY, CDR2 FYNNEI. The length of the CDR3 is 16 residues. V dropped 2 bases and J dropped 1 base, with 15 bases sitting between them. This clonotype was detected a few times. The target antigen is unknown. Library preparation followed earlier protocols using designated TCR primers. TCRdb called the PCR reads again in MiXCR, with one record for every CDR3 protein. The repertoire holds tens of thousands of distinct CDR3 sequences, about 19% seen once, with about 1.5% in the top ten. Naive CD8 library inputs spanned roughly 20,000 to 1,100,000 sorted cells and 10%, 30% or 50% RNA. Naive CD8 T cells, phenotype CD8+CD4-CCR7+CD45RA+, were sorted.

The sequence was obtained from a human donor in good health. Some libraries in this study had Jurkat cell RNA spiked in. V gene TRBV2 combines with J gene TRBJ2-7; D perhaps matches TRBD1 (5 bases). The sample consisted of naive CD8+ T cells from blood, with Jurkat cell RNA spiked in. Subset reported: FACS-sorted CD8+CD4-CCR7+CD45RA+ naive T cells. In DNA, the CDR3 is TGTGCCAGCAGTGAATTGTCGACAGTCCCTTCCTACGAGCAGTACTTC. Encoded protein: CASSELSTVPSYEQYF.